This is a list of T cell receptor beta chains from one sample in a study of T cells in Graves' hyperthyroidism and ophthalmopathy. Each CDR3 protein gets one entry after TCRdb re-called the multiplex PCR reads with MiXCR. The profile shows 750,000 to 950,000 distinct CDR3 sequences, over 35% of them singletons. The sequenced material came from blood. These receptors originate from a man aged 18 to 29 with Graves' hyperthyroidism. The CDR3 runs from the conserved cysteine through the conserved F or W. The order of the fields is V gene, clone size, D gene, J gene, CDR3 length, CDR3 DNA, CDR3 protein. The D gene is left open where the match is weak. Size is omitted from some rows. Given values are once, few, many or a class for expanded clones.

V gene: TRBV7-9; clone size: -; D gene: -; J gene: TRBJ2-2; CDR3 length: 15; CDR3 DNA: TGTGCCAGCAGCTTTGGTGTGAGGGGCACCGGGGAGCTGTTTTTT; CDR3 protein: CASSFGVRGTGELFF
V gene: TRBV29-1; clone size: many; D gene: -; J gene: TRBJ2-5; CDR3 length: 14; CDR3 DNA: TGCAGCGTTGGGGGCAACTTTATCGCGGAGACCCAGTACTTC; CDR3 protein: CSVGGNFIAETQYF
V gene: TRBV29-1; clone size: many; D gene: -; J gene: TRBJ1-1; CDR3 length: 14; CDR3 DNA: TGCAGCGTTGAACCACAGGGTTCGAACGCTGAAGCTTTCTTT; CDR3 protein: CSVEPQGSNAEAFF
V gene: TRBV20-1; clone size: many; D gene: -; J gene: TRBJ1-5; CDR3 length: 14; CDR3 DNA: TGCAGTGCTAGTGAGGACTCAGGCAATCAGCCCCAGCATTTT; CDR3 protein: CSASEDSGNQPQHF
V gene: TRBV7-9; clone size: few; D gene: TRBD2; J gene: TRBJ2-7; CDR3 length: 16; CDR3 DNA: TGTGCCAGCAGCCCAAGGACTAGCGGGAGTGTCTACGAGCAGTACTTC; CDR3 protein: CASSPRTSGSVYEQYF
V gene: TRBV4-1; clone size: -; D gene: -; J gene: TRBJ1-5; CDR3 length: 14; CDR3 DNA: TGCGCCAGCAGCCAAGCCCGGGACAATCAGCCCCAGCATTTT; CDR3 protein: CASSQARDNQPQHF
V gene: TRBV19; clone size: many; D gene: -; J gene: TRBJ1-6; CDR3 length: 13; CDR3 DNA: TGTGCCAGTAGTATATGGACGGAGGAGGTCCTCCACTTT; CDR3 protein: CASSIWTEEVLHF
V gene: TRBV29-1; clone size: -; D gene: -; J gene: TRBJ1-5; CDR3 length: 11; CDR3 DNA: TGCAGCTTGGCCCCTAAAGAGCCCCAGCATTTT; CDR3 protein: CSLAPKEPQHF
V gene: TRBV7-2; clone size: many; D gene: TRBD1; J gene: TRBJ1-1; CDR3 length: 15; CDR3 DNA: TGTGCCAGCAGTCTAAGAGGACAGGGTAACACTGAAGCTTTCTTT; CDR3 protein: CASSLRGQGNTEAFF
V gene: TRBV7-9; clone size: many; D gene: -; J gene: TRBJ1-3; CDR3 length: 13; CDR3 DNA: TGTGCCAGCAGCCACAGACAGCCAGACACCATATATTTT; CDR3 protein: CASSHRQPDTIYF
V gene: TRBV29-1; clone size: many; D gene: -; J gene: TRBJ2-2; CDR3 length: 13; CDR3 DNA: TGCAGCACTCAAGGGGAGAACACCGGGGAGCTGTTTTTT; CDR3 protein: CSTQGENTGELFF
V gene: TRBV20-1; clone size: many; D gene: -; J gene: TRBJ1-1; CDR3 length: 12; CDR3 DNA: TGCAGTGCTAGAGATAGAGACATCGAAGCTTTCTTT; CDR3 protein: CSARDRDIEAFF
V gene: TRBV6-1; clone size: -; D gene: TRBD2; J gene: TRBJ2-7; CDR3 length: 14; CDR3 DNA: TGTGCCAGCAGCCAGGCGGGAGTAGCCTACGAGCAGTACTTC; CDR3 protein: CASSQAGVAYEQYF
V gene: TRBV5-1; clone size: -; D gene: -; J gene: TRBJ2-6; CDR3 length: 16; CDR3 DNA: TGCGCCAGCAGCTTGTGGCCGAGTTCTGGGGCCAACGTCCTGACTTTC; CDR3 protein: CASSLWPSSGANVLTF
V gene: TRBV7-2; clone size: many; D gene: -; J gene: TRBJ2-5; CDR3 length: 15; CDR3 DNA: TGTGCCAGCAGCTTAGCGCAAACTGGCCAAGAGACCCAGTACTTC; CDR3 protein: CASSLAQTGQETQYF
V gene: TRBV7-3; clone size: many; D gene: TRBD1; J gene: TRBJ1-1; CDR3 length: 14; CDR3 DNA: TGTGCCAGCAGCAGACAGGGACATGGCACTGAAGCTTTCTTT; CDR3 protein: CASSRQGHGTEAFF
V gene: TRBV7-3; clone size: -; D gene: -; J gene: TRBJ2-2; CDR3 length: 17; CDR3 DNA: TGTGCCAGCAGCCGAAGGGCTTGGGCAGGGGTAGCCGGGGAGCTGTTTTTT; CDR3 protein: CASSRRAWAGVAGELFF
V gene: TRBV9; clone size: few; D gene: -; J gene: TRBJ2-7; CDR3 length: 14; CDR3 DNA: TGTGCCAGCACGGGGCGCGCCAGGCGGTACGAGCAGTACTTC; CDR3 protein: CASTGRARRYEQYF
V gene: TRBV7-9; clone size: once; D gene: -; J gene: TRBJ1-1; CDR3 length: 13; CDR3 DNA: TGTGCCAGCAGCGCAGACAGGATCACTGAAGCTTTCTTT; CDR3 protein: CASSADRITEAFF
V gene: TRBV13; clone size: -; D gene: -; J gene: TRBJ1-3; CDR3 length: 16; CDR3 DNA: TGTGCCAGCAGCTCAAATGACCGTTTCTCTGGAAACACCATATATTTT; CDR3 protein: CASSSNDRFSGNTIYF
V gene: TRBV10-3; clone size: many; D gene: -; J gene: TRBJ2-7; CDR3 length: 14; CDR3 DNA: TGTGCCATCAGTGAGTCCGGGACGGAATACGAGCAGTACTTC; CDR3 protein: CAISESGTEYEQYF
V gene: TRBV7-9; clone size: -; D gene: -; J gene: TRBJ2-7; CDR3 length: 15; CDR3 DNA: TGTGCCAGCAGCACCACCCAGAAAGCCTCCTACGAGCAGTACTTC; CDR3 protein: CASSTTQKASYEQYF
V gene: TRBV3-1; clone size: -; D gene: TRBD1; J gene: TRBJ1-1; CDR3 length: 15; CDR3 DNA: TGTGCCAGCAGCCAAGGGGGGACAGGGATCGTAGAAGCTTTCTTT; CDR3 protein: CASSQGGTGIVEAFF
V gene: TRBV7-7; clone size: many; D gene: -; J gene: TRBJ2-7; CDR3 length: 13; CDR3 DNA: TGTGCTAGCAGCTTAGAGACGGGCTACGAGCAGTACTTC; CDR3 protein: CASSLETGYEQYF
V gene: TRBV25-1; clone size: -; D gene: -; J gene: TRBJ2-7; CDR3 length: 13; CDR3 DNA: TGTGCCAGCGGGCAGGGGAGCTCCTACGAGCAGTACTTC; CDR3 protein: CASGQGSSYEQYF
V gene: TRBV7-9; clone size: -; D gene: TRBD2; J gene: TRBJ2-5; CDR3 length: 15; CDR3 DNA: TGTGCCAGCAGCTTAGAGCCTAGCGGGAGTGAGACCCAGTACTTC; CDR3 protein: CASSLEPSGSETQYF
V gene: TRBV10-3; clone size: -; D gene: -; J gene: TRBJ1-3; CDR3 length: 15; CDR3 DNA: TGTGCCATCAGGTTCATGGGCCCCTCTGGAAACACCATATATTTT; CDR3 protein: CAIRFMGPSGNTIYF
V gene: TRBV5-6; clone size: -; D gene: -; J gene: TRBJ1-1; CDR3 length: 15; CDR3 DNA: TGTGCCAGCAGCTTTTTGACAGGACCGAACACTGAAGCTTTCTTT; CDR3 protein: CASSFLTGPNTEAFF
V gene: TRBV7-2; clone size: many; D gene: -; J gene: TRBJ1-5; CDR3 length: 14; CDR3 DNA: TGTGCCAGCAGCCTCGGGACACCGGATCAGCCCCAGCATTTT; CDR3 protein: CASSLGTPDQPQHF
V gene: TRBV7-9; clone size: many; D gene: -; J gene: TRBJ1-1; CDR3 length: 13; CDR3 DNA: TGTGCCAGCAGCGTACAGGGTATTGCTGAAGCTTTCTTT; CDR3 protein: CASSVQGIAEAFF
V gene: TRBV2; clone size: -; D gene: TRBD1; J gene: TRBJ1-5; CDR3 length: 14; CDR3 DNA: TGTGCCAGCAGTGATGGGACAGGGGCCCTTGACCAGCATTTT; CDR3 protein: CASSDGTGALDQHF
V gene: TRBV5-1; clone size: few; D gene: -; J gene: TRBJ2-7; CDR3 length: 16; CDR3 DNA: TGCGCCAGCAGCGCCCCGAGGGTTGCGGGAACGCAGGAGCAGTACTTC; CDR3 protein: CASSAPRVAGTQEQYF
V gene: TRBV20-1; clone size: few; D gene: -; J gene: TRBJ1-2; CDR3 length: 13; CDR3 DNA: TGCAGTGCCCGTGGGGGAGTGTCCTATGGCTACACCTTC; CDR3 protein: CSARGGVSYGYTF